This T cell receptor (beta chain) stems from a study of T-cell memory formation after mild COVID-19. V dropped 2 bases and J dropped 4; count of bases not matched to a gene: 6. The CDR3 extends over 15 amino acids. The V gene's germline CDR1 is SGHVS and CDR2 FQNEAQ. Points on this clonotype: The target antigen is unknown.

5'RACE, which relied on constant-segment primers, yielded TCR alpha and TCR beta cDNA libraries carrying sample barcodes and UMIs. MiXCR, applied by TCRdb to the 5' RACE reads, yields one record per CDR3 protein. The sample has 350,000 to 450,000 distinct CDR3 sequences, 15% to 20% seen once; the top ten hold 7.5% to 9.5%. Study-level results: Clones that contracted from day 15 to 85 were balanced CD4/CD8, while later expanders leaned CD4+. Contracting clones localized mainly to CM and EM when CD4+ and mainly to EMRA when CD8+. Cross-reactive memory seemingly joined, as some responding clones were found in pre-infection memory.

Sequencing was performed on PBMCs or a T cell subset sorted from them (not recorded which). The V and J genes are TRBV7-8 and TRBJ2-3; 7 positions agree with TRBD2. This receptor was obtained from an adult woman who had mild COVID-19 (a few samples of this study predate the infection). Cell type and time point are not known. CDR3 sequence reads: CASSLPPAGADTQYF. The CDR3, as DNA: TGTGCCAGCAGCTTACCCCCTGCGGGGGCAGATACGCAGTATTTT.